One and the same sample provided the 17 T cell receptor beta chains below, sequenced in a study of blood T cells in healthy people across ages. Next came a second PCR, run for 7 to 11 cycles, which used a sample-barcoded 5' primer along with a J-beta primer mix. TCRdb re-called the 5' RACE reads through MiXCR, storing one row per CDR3 protein. The sample includes approximately 800,000 distinct CDR3 sequences, around 24% of them seen just once. This sample was also put to use in a study of T cells of mothers and their children.

Sequencing used blood. The receptor source for this set is a boy younger than 18 in good health.

The genes are TRBV29-1 and TRBJ2-5, with D tentatively TRBD1 or TRBD2 (6 bases each). TRBJ2-7 explains the end of the DNA better; the J call may be wrong. Germline-derived CDR1 and CDR2 are SQVTM and ANQGSEA. The CDR3 loop spans 11 amino acids. The CDR3 protein is CSVEGAYEQYF. The CDR3 bases are TGCAGCGTGGAGGGGGCCTACGAGCAGTACTTC.

This clonotype was seen just once. The chain recombines TRBV12-3 or TRBV12-4 with TRBJ2-3; TRBD1 matches at 7 bases. The CDR3 has 16 amino acids. Trimming took 4 bases from V and 0 from J; bases not matched to a gene: 7. The CDR3 loop reads CASSSDRATSTDTQYF. Written as DNA, the CDR3 is TGTGCCAGCAGTTCCGACAGGGCTACTAGCACAGATACGCAGTATTTT.

This clonotype appeared a few times. The rearrangement uses TRBV27 and TRBJ2-5, with TRBD2 matching 9 bases. The CDR3 spans 15 residues. CDR1 and CDR2 (germline): MNHEY, SMNVEV (reference sequence). The V gene end was trimmed by 5 bases and the J gene end by 11 bases; junction bases not matched to a gene: 15. This chain's CDR3 is CASSPTSGFLGEQYF. The CDR3 coding sequence is TGTGCCAGCAGTCCAACTAGCGGGTTCCTGGGGGAGCAGTACTTC.

The chain carries TRBV12-3 or TRBV12-4 and TRBJ1-6; TRBD1 is a possible D gene (6 bases). The V and J ends lost 5 bases and 7 bases respectively, with 15 bases between them. This CDR3 region has 15 residues. CDR3 bases: TGTGCCAGCAGTGCCGAGGGGGGATTCAATTCACCCCTCCACTTT. Its protein is CASSAEGGFNSPLHF.

The V and J genes are TRBV29-1 and TRBJ2-5; perhaps TRBD1 as D (6 bases). The J call may not be correct, given that the DNA end is closer to TRBJ2-7. The germline gives CDR1 SQVTM, CDR2 ANQGSEA. The CDR3 has 11 amino acids. The CDR3 protein is CSVPGDYEQYF. The DNA of the CDR3 is TGCAGCGTTCCAGGGGACTACGAGCAGTACTTC.

The chain is built from TRBV29-1 and TRBJ2-1; 8 positions agree with TRBD1. CDR1 is SQVTM, CDR2 ANQGSEA, per germline. This CDR3 has 15 amino acids. V lost 7 bases to trimming and J lost 7 bases; unmatched junction nucleotides: 15. The CDR3 DNA reads TGCAGCGGTGGCCACGACAGGGGTCTTGTGAATGAGCAGTTCTTC. Translating it yields CSGGHDRGLVNEQFF.

This sequence joins TRBV12-3 or TRBV12-4 and TRBJ1-1; 9 bases are shared with TRBD1. V was pared by 4 bases and J by 5 bases, with 5 bases of the junction left unmatched. CDR3 size: 14 residues. The DNA of the CDR3 is TGTGCCAGCAGTTCCGGGACAGGGCAAACTGAAGCTTTCTTT. Encoded protein: CASSSGTGQTEAFF.

A word on this clonotype: The junction departs from germline at one end; a sequencing error may be responsible. The chain has TRBV20-1 and TRBJ2-5; TRBD2 matches 8 bases. The CDR3 totals 12 residues. Germline CDR1 and CDR2: DFQATT and SNEGSKA (reference sequence). The CDR3 sequence: CSASGGAVVSLF. DNA for the CDR3: TGCAGTGCTAGCGGGGGGGCCGTCGTCTCCCTCTTC.

The chain couples TRBV10-3 to TRBJ2-5; D gene uncertain. V lost 5 bases and J 6 bases, leaving 13 bases between the germline ends. Germline V lookup: CDR1 ENHRY, CDR2 SYGVKD. The CDR3 sequence is 13 residues long. The CDR3 bases are TGTGCCATCAGTAGGACGCGCGACCAGACCCAGTACTTC. It codes for CAISRTRDQTQYF.

Of note for this clonotype: One end of the junction does not line up with germline, which may come from a read error. V usage is TRBV30 and J usage is TRBJ2-5; TRBD1 matches 8 bases. The CDR3 consists of 10 residues. The germline V gene encodes CDR1 GTSNPN and CDR2 SVGIG (reference sequence). CDR3 residues: CAGAVRGRFF. CDR3 coding DNA: TGTGCCGGGGCCGTCAGGGGGCGTTTCTTC.

This clonotype was observed a few times. The chain employs TRBV27 and TRBJ2-7; unclear D gene. Per germline, CDR1 MNHEY and CDR2 SMNVEV (reference sequence). The CDR3 runs to 13 residues. V shed 4 bases and J shed 9 bases, with 16 bases lying between them. The CDR3 reads CASSSHSRMGQYF. The CDR3, as DNA: TGTGCCAGCAGTTCCCACTCTCGTATGGGGCAGTACTTC.

This clonotype was observed a few times. The V gene is TRBV7-9, the J gene TRBJ2-2, with 7 bases lining up with TRBD2. Germline V CDR1 and CDR2: SEHNR, FQNEAQ (reference sequence). Losses at the gene ends were 7 bases for V and 2 bases for J; bases not matched to a gene: 13. There are 17 residues in the CDR3. The CDR3, as DNA: TGTGCCAGCATCACTCGCGAAGCGGGGAGTAACACCGGGGAGCTGTTTTTT. Its protein product is CASITREAGSNTGELFF.

In DNA form, the CDR3 reads TGTGCCAGCAGCTCACTCGGAGGTTCAAATGAAAAACTGTTTTTT. Translation: CASSSLGGSNEKLFF. The gene calls are TRBV7-6 and TRBJ1-4; the D is unclear. CDR3 size: 15 residues. The V end was cut by 4 bases, the J end by 5 bases, with 14 bases between. From germline, CDR1 is SGHVS and CDR2 FNYEAQ.

The rearrangement joins TRBV29-1 to TRBJ2-1, with a possible D match to TRBD1 (5 bases). Trimming took 1 base from V and 8 from J, leaving 18 bases between them. Germline V lookup: CDR1 SQVTM, CDR2 ANQGSEA. The CDR3 runs 15 residues. This CDR3 reads CSVEGQGRVRDEQFF. CDR3 nucleotides: TGCAGCGTTGAAGGTCAGGGTAGGGTACGCGATGAGCAGTTCTTC.

CDR3 nucleotide sequence: TGCGCCAGCAGCTCAGGACCGGGGAAGAACACCGGGGAGCTGTTTTTT. This gives the protein CASSSGPGKNTGELFF. This chain links TRBV5-1 with TRBJ2-2; TRBD2 might be the D (5 bases). V lost 3 bases and J 1 base, leaving 13 bases between the germline ends. The germline gives CDR1 SGHRS, CDR2 YFSETQ. CDR3 length: 16 amino acids.

This clonotype occurred many times. V usage is TRBV9 and J usage is TRBJ2-5; TRBD2 matches 10 bases. V was clipped by 4 bases and J by 5 bases; unmatched bases: 8. The CDR3 runs 15 residues. Per the germline V gene, CDR1 is SGDLS and CDR2 is YYNGEE. CDR3 region: CASSPSGGAVETQYF. The CDR3, as DNA: TGTGCCAGCAGCCCAAGCGGGGGGGCCGTGGAGACCCAGTACTTC.

The chain uses TRBV4-2 and TRBJ2-5, with D perhaps TRBD2 (7 bases). Matching the DNA end better, TRBJ2-7 makes the J call doubtful. The CDR3 extends over 15 amino acids. In germline, CDR1 is LGHNA, CDR2 YNFKEQ. The CDR3 loop is CASSQEGGAYAEQYF. CDR3 nucleotides: TGTGCCAGCAGCCAAGAGGGGGGGGCCTACGCCGAGCAGTACTTC.